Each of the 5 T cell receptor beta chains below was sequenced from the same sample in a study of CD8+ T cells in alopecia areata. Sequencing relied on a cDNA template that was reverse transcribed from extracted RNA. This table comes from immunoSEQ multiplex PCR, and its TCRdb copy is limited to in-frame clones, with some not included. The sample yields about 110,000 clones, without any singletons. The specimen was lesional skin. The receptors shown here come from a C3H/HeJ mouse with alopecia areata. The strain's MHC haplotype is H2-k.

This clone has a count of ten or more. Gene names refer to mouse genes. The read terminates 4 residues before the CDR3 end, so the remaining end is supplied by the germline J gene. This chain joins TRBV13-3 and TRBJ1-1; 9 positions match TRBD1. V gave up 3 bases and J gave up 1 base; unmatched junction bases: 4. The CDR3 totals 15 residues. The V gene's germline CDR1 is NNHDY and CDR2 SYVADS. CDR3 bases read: TGTGCCAGCAGTGCCGGGACAGGGAGAAACACA. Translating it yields CASSAGTGRNT. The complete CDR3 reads CASSAGTGRNTEVFF.

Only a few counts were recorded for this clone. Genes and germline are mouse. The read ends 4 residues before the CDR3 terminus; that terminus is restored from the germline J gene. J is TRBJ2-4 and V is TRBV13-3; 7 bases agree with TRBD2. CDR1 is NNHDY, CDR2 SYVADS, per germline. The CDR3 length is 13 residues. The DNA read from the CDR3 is TGTGCCAGCAGTGAACGCTGGGGGAAC. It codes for CASSERWGN. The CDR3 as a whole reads CASSERWGNTLYF.

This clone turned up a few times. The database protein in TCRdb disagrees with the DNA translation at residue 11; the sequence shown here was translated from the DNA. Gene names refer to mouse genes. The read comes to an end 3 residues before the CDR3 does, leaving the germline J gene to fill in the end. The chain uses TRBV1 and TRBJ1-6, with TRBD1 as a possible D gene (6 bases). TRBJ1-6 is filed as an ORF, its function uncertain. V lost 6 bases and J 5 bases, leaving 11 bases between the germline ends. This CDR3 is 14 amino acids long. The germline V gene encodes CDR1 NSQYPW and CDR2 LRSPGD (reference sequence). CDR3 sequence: CTCSLGTNNSPLYF. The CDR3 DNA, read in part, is TGCACCTGCAGCCTCGGGACAAATAATTCGCCC.

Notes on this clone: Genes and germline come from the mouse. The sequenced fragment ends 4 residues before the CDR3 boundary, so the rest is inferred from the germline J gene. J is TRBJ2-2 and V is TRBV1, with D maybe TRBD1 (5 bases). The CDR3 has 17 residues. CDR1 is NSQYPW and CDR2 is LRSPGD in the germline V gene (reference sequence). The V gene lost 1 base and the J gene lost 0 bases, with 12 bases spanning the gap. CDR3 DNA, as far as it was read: TGCACCTGCAGTGCAGGGACAAAATCTGCAAACACCGGG. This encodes CTCSAGTKSANTG. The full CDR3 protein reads CTCSAGTKSANTGQLYF.

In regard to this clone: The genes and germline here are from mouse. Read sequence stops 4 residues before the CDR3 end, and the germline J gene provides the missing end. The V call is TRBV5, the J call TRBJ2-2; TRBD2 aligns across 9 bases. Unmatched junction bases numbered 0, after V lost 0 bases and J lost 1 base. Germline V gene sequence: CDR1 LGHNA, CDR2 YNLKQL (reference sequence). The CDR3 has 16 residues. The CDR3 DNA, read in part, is TGTGCCAGCAGCCAAGAGGGACTGGGAAACACCGGG. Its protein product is CASSQEGLGNTG. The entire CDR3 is CASSQEGLGNTGQLYF.